The clone carrying this T cell receptor beta chain was observed at least ten times. The target antigen is unknown. The source of the sample is a study of T cells in Graves' hyperthyroidism and ophthalmopathy. Study-level findings and limits: The model predicted ophthalmopathy a median roughly 6.3 months before onset.

RNA transcripts were the template for amplifying TCR beta CDR3 regions. The study used the HTBI primer set for a first-round RT-PCR of the TCR CDR3. TCRdb ran MiXCR on the multiplex PCR reads and lists one entry per CDR3 protein. The sample carries approximately 620,000 distinct CDR3 sequences, approximately 15% recorded once. Participants, patients aged 18 to 65, had newly diagnosed hyperthyroidism with a duration under 2 months. Drawn at first hyperthyroidism diagnosis, the blood sample preceded any ophthalmopathy symptoms. CDR1 is SGHRS, CDR2 YFSETQ, per germline. The CDR3 covers 13 residues. Trimming took 5 bases from V and 6 from J, leaving 14 bases between them.

V and J are TRBV5-1 and TRBJ1-1, with a possible D match to TRBD1 (5 bases). This receptor was taken from a woman aged 25-40 years with Graves' hyperthyroidism that later progressed to Graves' ophthalmopathy. The specimen was blood. In DNA form, the CDR3 reads TGCGCCAGCAGGATCGGCGGGGACTCTGAAGCTTTCTTT. Protein product: CASRIGGDSEAFF.